The 4 T cell receptor beta chains below come from one sample, sequenced in a study of spatial heterogeneity in lung cancer. TCRdb itself ran the 5' RACE reads through MiXCR, one entry per CDR3 protein. The data hold more than 30,000 distinct CDR3 sequences, with about 5% observed a single time. The time point here: sample taken at primary tumor resection. The sequencing here drew on PBMCs, taken at surgery. The receptor set was obtained from a female donor with early-stage non-small cell lung cancer.

The sample holds many counts of this clonotype. The chain couples TRBV7-2 to TRBJ2-3, with 9 nucleotides matching TRBD2. This CDR3 has 17 residues. Germline CDR1 SGHTA, CDR2 FQGNSA. V shed 1 base, J shed 4 bases, and the junction held 9 bases outside the gene matches. The CDR3 DNA sequence: TGTGCCAGCAGCTTAGAGCGGCTAGCGGGGCCGGCAGATACGCAGTATTTT. It specifies CASSLERLAGPADTQYF.

This clonotype was seen a handful of times. The chain's CDR3 is CASSPDSFRGRPLFF. The DNA of the CDR3 is TGTGCCAGCAGCCCAGACTCCTTTAGGGGTCGACCCCTGTTTTTT. The genes are TRBV7-2 and TRBJ1-4, with a weak D call TRBD1 (5 bases). The ends were cut back, 5 bases at V and 14 bases at J, with 24 bases in the middle. The CDR3 runs 15 residues. Germline lookup yields CDR1 SGHTA and CDR2 FQGNSA.

The table lists this clonotype with many counts. This chain links TRBV12-3 or TRBV12-4 with TRBJ1-4, with D possibly TRBD1 on 5 matching bases. V was trimmed by 1 base and J by 11 bases, leaving 11 bases between them. The CDR3 loop spans 13 amino acids. CDR3 sequence reads: CASSLVQGGKLFF. The DNA for the CDR3 is TGTGCCAGCAGTTTAGTTCAGGGAGGGAAACTGTTTTTT.

This clonotype occurred many times. The V call is TRBV20-1, the J call TRBJ1-5; 7 nucleotides align to TRBD1. The CDR3 has 16 amino acids. Trimming at V came to 5 bases and at J to 0 bases, leaving 10 bases not matched to a gene. Germline CDR1 and CDR2: DFQATT and SNEGSKA (reference sequence). CDR3 DNA: TGCAGTGCTCGACGGCAGGGGGGATATAGCAATCAGCCCCAGCATTTT. Its protein product is CSARRQGGYSNQPQHF.